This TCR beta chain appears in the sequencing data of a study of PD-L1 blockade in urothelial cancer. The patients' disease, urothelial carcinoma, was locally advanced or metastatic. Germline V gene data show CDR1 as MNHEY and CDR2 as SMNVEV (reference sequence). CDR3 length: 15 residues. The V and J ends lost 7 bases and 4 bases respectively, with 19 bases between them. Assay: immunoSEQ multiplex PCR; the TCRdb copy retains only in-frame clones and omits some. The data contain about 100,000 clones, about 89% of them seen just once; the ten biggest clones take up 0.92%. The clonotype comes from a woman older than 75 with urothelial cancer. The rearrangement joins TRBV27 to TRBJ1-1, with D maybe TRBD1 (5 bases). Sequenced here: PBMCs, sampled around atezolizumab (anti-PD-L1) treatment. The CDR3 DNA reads TGTGCCAGCACCGGGTATGGGGGGGTAGGCACTGAAGCTTTCTTT. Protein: CASTGYGGVGTEAFF.